The clone carrying this T cell receptor beta chain was found once. Germline assignment: CDR1 MNHEY and CDR2 SMNVEV (reference sequence). Unmatched junction bases numbered 4, after V lost 3 bases and J lost 9 bases. The CDR3 runs 14 residues. Cells were sorted from thawed PBMC rested overnight and stained with GMM-loaded CD1B tetramer, viability dye and anti-CD3. The CD1B tetramers carried C32 glucose monomycolate purified from Rhodococcus equi. PBMC for tetramer sorting were first depleted of CD14-expressing monocytes. Approximately 95,000 tetramer-negative cells were sorted from each donor. The data were obtained in a study of T cells in tuberculosis. No alpha-beta pairing information exists for these sequences. This table comes from immunoSEQ multiplex PCR, and its TCRdb copy is limited to in-frame clones, with some not included. Here the sample spans about 59,000 clones, about 76% being singletons.

The sample was CD1b-GMM tetramer-negative cells sorted from PBMCs. The TCR sequence derives from an adult woman with latent tuberculosis. The chain combines TRBV27 with TRBJ1-6, with TRBD1 matching 8 bases. CDR3 protein: CASSFQGAGSPLHF. CDR3 nucleotides: TGTGCCAGCAGTTTCCAGGGGGCAGGTTCACCCCTCCACTTT.